This T cell receptor (beta chain) was captured in a study of T cell changes during pregnancy in multiple sclerosis. CDR3 length equals 14 residues. Trimming cost V 8 bases and J 4 bases, with 15 bases left between them. CDR1 and CDR2 from the germline V gene are SEHNR and FQNEAQ (reference sequence). The protocol was immunoSEQ multiplex PCR, while the TCRdb copy is restricted to in-frame clones and leaves out a portion. The sample holds approximately 130,000 clones, about 95% seen once. J is TRBJ2-1 and V is TRBV7-9, with D tentatively TRBD1 (6 bases). This TCR was sampled from a female donor with multiple sclerosis, enrolled in a pregnancy study. Sequenced material: peripheral blood, taken after pregnancy. CDR3 bases: TGTGCCAGCCCCCCAAACGGGACATACAATGAGCAGTTCTTC. Translated: CASPPNGTYNEQFF.